These 21 T cell receptor beta chains originate from one sample sequenced in a study of T cells in Graves' hyperthyroidism and ophthalmopathy. RNA transcripts yielded amplified TCR beta CDR3 regions. An initial round of RT-PCR targeting the TCR CDR3 relied on the HTBI primer set. TCRdb reanalysed the multiplex PCR reads using MiXCR and keeps one entry per CDR3 protein. The table shows some 370,000 distinct CDR3 sequences, with around 15% occurring only once. The specimen was blood. The receptors derive from a man aged 50 to 59 with Graves' ophthalmopathy.

Concerning this clonotype itself: This sequence may be a read error, since a much larger clone differs from it by one base. The chain combines TRBV3-1 with TRBJ2-1; 9 bases fit TRBD1. The CDR3 covers 15 residues. The germline gives CDR1 LGHDT, CDR2 YNNKEL (reference sequence). The J segment lost 4 bases and the V segment lost 4 bases, leaving 5 bases of the junction unmatched. For the CDR3, the DNA is TGTGCCAGCAGCCTCCCGGGACAGGGATACAATGAGCAGTTCTTC. It encodes CASSLPGQGYNEQFF.

The sample holds many counts of this clonotype. The chain links TRBV29-1 to TRBJ1-1; D is unresolved. Germline CDR1 is SQVTM and CDR2 is ANQGSEA. This CDR3 has 13 amino acids. Deletions cut 3 bases from V and 1 base from J, with 9 bases between. CDR3 sequence: CSVERAPNTEAFF. CDR3 sequence (DNA): TGCAGCGTTGAGAGGGCACCGAACACTGAAGCTTTCTTT.

This clonotype was detected ten times or more. The rearrangement joins TRBV20-1 to TRBJ2-7, with D possibly called TRBD1 or TRBD2 (6 bases each). CDR3 size: 14 residues. Germline V gene data show CDR1 as DFQATT and CDR2 as SNEGSKA (reference sequence). V was pared by 0 bases and J by 7 bases, with 16 bases between. This CDR3 is CSARDIRGPGEQYF. Written as DNA, the CDR3 is TGCAGTGCTAGAGATATTCGGGGGCCGGGAGAGCAGTACTTC.

This clonotype occurred many times. The chain joins TRBV20-1 to TRBJ2-1; no reliable D call. CDR1 and CDR2 (germline): DFQATT, SNEGSKA (reference sequence). The CDR3 sequence is 15 residues long. The V gene lost 4 bases and the J gene lost 6 bases, with 19 bases spanning the gap. The chain's CDR3 is CSAIPSRNWINEQFF. Written as DNA, the CDR3 is TGCAGTGCTATTCCTTCTCGGAATTGGATCAATGAGCAGTTCTTC.

At least ten counts were recorded for this clonotype. This sequence joins TRBV20-1 and TRBJ1-5, with D maybe TRBD1 (6 bases). The V end lost 4 bases, the J end lost 2 bases, and 12 bases lay between the germline ends. The CDR3 totals 14 residues. Germline V gene sequence: CDR1 DFQATT, CDR2 SNEGSKA (reference sequence). CDR3 nucleotide sequence: TGCAGTGCTACCAGGGGAATTGGCAATCAGCCCCAGCATTTT. Its translation is CSATRGIGNQPQHF.

This clonotype has at least ten counts. The V gene is TRBV2, the J gene TRBJ2-7; D perhaps matches TRBD1 (5 bases). Trimming took off 5 bases at V and 8 bases at J, with 10 bases between the two ends. Germline lookup yields CDR1 SNHLY and CDR2 FYNNEI. This CDR3 spans 11 amino acids. The CDR3 loop reads CASSLDSQQYF. CDR3 DNA sequence: TGTGCCAGCAGTCTTGACAGTCAGCAGTACTTC.

Points on this clonotype: One end of the junction varies from germline; a read error may be responsible. The chain has TRBV6-1 and TRBJ1-2; no clear D gene. Germline CDR1 reads MNHNS; CDR2 reads SASEGT. The CDR3 consists of 8 residues. The CDR3 protein is CAVYGYTF. The CDR3 coding sequence is TGCGCTGTATATGGCTACACCTTC.

The chain has TRBV7-2 and TRBJ2-5; D is perhaps TRBD2 (6 bases). V gave up 11 bases and J gave up 0 bases, with 16 bases separating them. This CDR3 is 14 amino acids long. Germline V CDR1 and CDR2: SGHTA, FQGNSA. The CDR3 DNA reads as TGTGCCTCTACTATTGGAGGGCACCAAGAGACCCAGTACTTC. As protein: CASTIGGHQETQYF.

This clonotype showed up many times. This sequence joins TRBV5-1 and TRBJ1-2; D perhaps matches TRBD1 (5 bases). The CDR3 totals 14 residues. The germline V and J ends were trimmed by 7 bases and 4 bases, with 17 bases remaining between them. Germline V lookup: CDR1 SGHRS, CDR2 YFSETQ. This chain's CDR3 is CASSSGRGVYGYTF. CDR3 coding DNA: TGCGCCAGCTCCTCGGGGCGAGGGGTCTATGGCTACACCTTC.

This clonotype was observed at least ten times. This sequence joins TRBV28 and TRBJ1-1; no reliable D call. Looked up from germline, CDR1 is MDHEN and CDR2 is SYDVKM. Between the trimmed V and J ends, which lost 6 bases and 6 bases, there was a span of 17 bases. This CDR3 spans 14 amino acids. The CDR3 DNA sequence: TGTGCCAGCAGGACCATGGGGTCGGGCGCTGAAGCTTTCTTT. The encoded protein is CASRTMGSGAEAFF.

The chain uses TRBV5-6 and TRBJ2-1; D tentatively fits TRBD1 or TRBD2 (6 bases each). Germline CDR1 SGHDT, CDR2 YYEEEE. This CDR3 region has 15 residues. Trimming stripped 0 bases from V and 4 bases from J, with 11 bases between. CDR3 sequence: CASSLAGALYNEQFF. The CDR3 DNA is TGTGCCAGCAGCTTGGCGGGGGCTTTGTACAATGAGCAGTTCTTC. The entire variable domain, with the rest obtained from reference TRBV5-6 and TRBJ2-1, is as follows: DAGVTQSPTHLIKTRGQQVTLRCSPKSGHDTVSWYQQALGQGPQFIFQYYEEEERQRGNFPDRFSGHQFPNYSSELNVNALLLGDSALYLCASSLAGALYNEQFFGPGTRLTVL.

There are many counts of this clonotype. V gene TRBV15 combines with J gene TRBJ1-5; D is unresolved. The V end was cut by 0 bases, the J end by 0 bases, with 6 bases between. Germline V gene lookup returns CDR1 LNHNV and CDR2 YYDKDF (reference sequence). This CDR3 comprises 15 residues. The CDR3 sequence is CATSRDGGSNQPQHF. CDR3 nucleotide sequence: TGTGCCACCAGCAGAGATGGCGGTAGCAATCAGCCCCAGCATTTT.

This clonotype has at least ten counts. The chain links TRBV7-3 to TRBJ2-1, with 9 positions matching TRBD2. CDR3 length: 16 residues. With 4 bases clipped from V and 3 bases from J, the junction kept 7 bases outside the gene matches. Germline V gives CDR1 SGHTA, CDR2 FQGTGA. CDR3 residues: CASSSLAGAVYNEQFF. The CDR3 DNA is TGTGCCAGCAGCTCTTTAGCGGGAGCGGTCTACAATGAGCAGTTCTTC. The full variable domain, rest sourced from reference TRBV7-3 and TRBJ2-1, is GAGVSQTPSNKVTEKGKYVELRCDPISGHTALYWYRQSLGQGPEFLIYFQGTGAADDSGLPNDRFFAVRPEGSVSTLKIQRTERGDSAVYLCASSSLAGAVYNEQFFGPGTRLTVL.

This clonotype was seen at least ten times. The genes are TRBV11-2 and TRBJ2-5; unclear D gene. Germline V gives CDR1 SGHAT, CDR2 FQNNGV. The V end was cut by 4 bases, the J end by 9 bases, with 15 bases between. The CDR3 totals 13 residues. DNA of the CDR3: TGTGCCAGCAGCTCCAACGCCAAGTCGGCCCAGTACTTC. Protein sequence: CASSSNAKSAQYF.

Remarks on this clonotype: The junction departs from the called germline gene at one end, perhaps through a read error. The chain employs TRBV12-5 and TRBJ1-5; TRBD1 is a possible D gene (6 bases). This CDR3 is 14 amino acids long. CDR1 is LGHNT and CDR2 is FRNRAP in the germline V gene. The CDR3 DNA sequence: TGTGCTGGTGGTTTGGACAGTAGCAATCAGCCCCAGCATTTT. Translation: CAGGLDSSNQPQHF.

The chain uses TRBV5-6 and TRBJ1-5; 7 bases align to TRBD1. The V segment lost 4 bases and the J segment 8 bases; nucleotides outside the gene matches: 6. The CDR3 is made up of 13 amino acids. CDR1 is SGHDT, CDR2 YYEEEE, per germline. This CDR3 reads CASSTDRAEPQHF. The CDR3 DNA reads TGTGCCAGCAGCACTGACAGGGCGGAGCCCCAGCATTTT. Variable domain in full (rest from reference TRBV5-6 and TRBJ1-5): DAGVTQSPTHLIKTRGQQVTLRCSPKSGHDTVSWYQQALGQGPQFIFQYYEEEERQRGNFPDRFSGHQFPNYSSELNVNALLLGDSALYLCASSTDRAEPQHFGDGTRLSIL.

This clonotype was counted ten times or more. The rearrangement links TRBV2 to TRBJ2-1; no reliable D call. There are 15 residues in the CDR3. Germline values: CDR1 SNHLY, CDR2 FYNNEI. V lost 5 bases and J lost 3, with 14 bases in between. The chain's CDR3 is CASSQDPPGYNEQFF. The CDR3 DNA is TGTGCCAGCAGTCAGGACCCGCCCGGCTACAATGAGCAGTTCTTC.

On this clonotype itself: A much larger clone is a single base away; this may be a read error. J is TRBJ2-3 and V is TRBV2; possibly TRBD2 for D (5 bases). The CDR3 contains 14 residues. Trimming pared 4 bases from V and 2 bases from J, leaving 10 bases between. Germline V lookup: CDR1 SNHLY, CDR2 FYNNEI. The CDR3 DNA reads TGTGCCAGCAGTGTGGAGAGGGCCACAGATACGCAGTATTTT. The encoded protein is CASSVERATDTQYF.

This clonotype was detected ten times or more. V gene TRBV6-1 combines with J gene TRBJ2-1; D is undetermined. Germline V gives CDR1 MNHNS, CDR2 SASEGT. This CDR3 spans 12 amino acids. Trimming took off 3 bases at V and 8 bases at J, with 8 bases between the two ends. The CDR3 region is CASSDFSHEQFF. The CDR3 DNA is TGTGCCAGCAGTGATTTTAGCCATGAGCAGTTCTTC.

This clonotype was observed many times. The gene calls are TRBV7-2 and TRBJ2-1; 8 bases are shared with TRBD2. The CDR3 is made up of 16 amino acids. V shed 5 bases, J shed 12 bases, and the junction held 18 bases outside the gene matches. Germline values: CDR1 SGHTA, CDR2 FQGNSA. The CDR3 spells CASSPTQREWGWRQFF. The CDR3 bases are TGTGCCAGCAGCCCAACGCAGCGGGAGTGGGGATGGAGGCAGTTCTTC.

This clonotype appeared a few times. The rearrangement uses TRBV5-5 and TRBJ2-7; D is unclear. The CDR3 contains 15 residues. Trimming removed 1 base at V and 2 bases at J, with 13 bases between. Germline V lookup: CDR1 SGHKS, CDR2 YYEKEE (reference sequence). CDR3 nucleotides: TGTGCCAGCAGCTTGAGTGCGACATATGCCTACGAGCAGTACTTC. Its translation: CASSLSATYAYEQYF.